This T cell receptor (beta chain) was sequenced during a study of response to subunit inactivated influenza vaccine. Points from the study as a whole: With each seasonal influenza vaccination, the authors suggested, few new T cells are recruited.

TCRdb analysed the RT-PCR reads with MiXCR anew, one entry per CDR3 protein. The repertoire holds 600,000 to 700,000 distinct CDR3 sequences, about 15% seen once, with less than 8.5% in the top ten. This clonotype was seen a few times. Antigen specificity is unknown. The germline V gene has CDR1 SGHTA and CDR2 FQGNSA. The length of the CDR3 is 12 residues. The V end was cut by 5 bases, the J end by 5 bases, with 9 bases between. This chain joins TRBV7-2 and TRBJ2-5; D is unclear. This sequence was found in a man aged 50 or older who received an inactivated influenza vaccine. The input for sequencing was PBMCs from blood, taken 14 to 15 days before vaccination. The CDR3 DNA sequence: TGTGCCAGCAGCAGGGCTGGGGAGACCCAGTACTTC. This translates into CASSRAGETQYF.